These T cell receptor beta chains were read from a single sample in a study of long-term antiretroviral therapy in people with HIV. The repertoire was sequenced with immunoSEQ multiplex PCR; TCRdb's copy has only in-frame clones and lacks some. The sample lists about 40,000 clones; 85% were seen once. The sequences come from unsorted PBMCs, collected 3.1 years after starting antiretroviral therapy. These receptors were collected from a woman aged 45-60 years with HIV. Each CDR3 is given with its conserved first and last residue. A D gene is named only where the DNA matches it firmly. The size of a clone is reported for some rows only, either as once, few or many, or as a class for expanded clones.

-	TRBV6-4	TRBD2	TRBJ2-3	TGTGCCAGCAGTGACTCCGCGGGGGATCGGAATACGCAGTATTTT	CASSDSAGDRNTQYF
few	TRBV27	TRBD1	TRBJ1-6	TGTGCCAGCAGTGGGGGAGGGGGCGGTCGTGGATCACCCCTCCACTTT	CASSGGGGGRGSPLHF
-	TRBV19	-	TRBJ1-1	TGTGCCAGTAGTATTGTGTCGGCGAACACTGAAGCTTTCTTT	CASSIVSANTEAFF
-	TRBV29-1	-	TRBJ2-1	TGCAGCGTTCGGGAAAGCTCCTACAATGAGCAGTTCTTC	CSVRESSYNEQFF
once	TRBV5-1	TRBD1	TRBJ2-7	TGCGCCAGCAGCACCGGGGACAGGGTGGGCGAGCAGTACTTC	CASSTGDRVGEQYF
-	TRBV10-2	TRBD2	TRBJ2-1	TGCGCCAGCAGCGAGGGACTAGCTAACTACAATGAGCAGTTCTTC	CASSEGLANYNEQFF
-	TRBV29-1	-	TRBJ1-3	TGCAGCGTGACAGGTTCCTCTGGAAACACCATATATTTT	CSVTGSSGNTIYF
-	TRBV7-2	TRBD2	TRBJ2-1	TGTGCCAGCAGCGGGACTAGCGGGGGAGAACACAATGAGCAGTTCTTC	CASSGTSGGEHNEQFF
-	TRBV9	-	TRBJ2-5	TGTGCCAGCAGCGCGGGGGACTCCCTCCACACCCAGTACTTC	CASSAGDSLHTQYF
-	TRBV11-2	TRBD2	TRBJ2-7	TGTGCCAGCAGCTTAATGGGGGGGAGCTCCTACGAGCAGTACTTC	CASSLMGGSSYEQYF
medium-sized	TRBV6-5	TRBD1	TRBJ1-2	TGTGCCAGCAGTGAAAGGGACAGGCCTGAGGGCTACACCTTC	CASSERDRPEGYTF
-	TRBV7-7	-	TRBJ2-7	TGTGCTAGCAGCTCGAGGAGGACAGCCTACGACGAGCAGTACTTC	CASSSRRTAYDEQYF
once	TRBV5-4	TRBD1	TRBJ1-2	TGTGCCAGCAGCTTGGTGGGACAGGGGGCTGGCTACACCTTC	CASSLVGQGAGYTF
-	TRBV2	-	TRBJ2-2	TGTGCCAGCAGTTTAGACCCTAGGGACACCGGGGAGCTGTTTTTT	CASSLDPRDTGELFF
-	TRBV18	-	TRBJ1-1	TGTGCCAGCTCACGGGGAACCCAGGGGACCGGCACTGAAGCTTTCTTT	CASSRGTQGTGTEAFF